The sequence of this T cell receptor (beta chain) was determined in a study of control samples from healthy donors and cancer patients. Assay used: immunoSEQ multiplex PCR; TCRdb lists only in-frame clones, some missing. The sample has about 58,000 clones, 70% to 90% seen once. This CDR3 has 17 residues. J gave up 3 bases and V 0 bases, and 6 bases lay outside the gene matches. Germline V lookup: CDR1 SGHRS, CDR2 YFSETQ. J is TRBJ1-3 and V is TRBV5-1; TRBD1 matches 10 bases. The TCR sequence derives from a woman in her fifties or sixties with lung cancer. Sequencing used PBMCs. CDR3 in amino acids: CASSLDSDRGLGNTIYF. The CDR3 nucleotides are TGCGCCAGCAGCTTGGATAGCGACAGGGGGCTTGGAAACACCATATATTTT.